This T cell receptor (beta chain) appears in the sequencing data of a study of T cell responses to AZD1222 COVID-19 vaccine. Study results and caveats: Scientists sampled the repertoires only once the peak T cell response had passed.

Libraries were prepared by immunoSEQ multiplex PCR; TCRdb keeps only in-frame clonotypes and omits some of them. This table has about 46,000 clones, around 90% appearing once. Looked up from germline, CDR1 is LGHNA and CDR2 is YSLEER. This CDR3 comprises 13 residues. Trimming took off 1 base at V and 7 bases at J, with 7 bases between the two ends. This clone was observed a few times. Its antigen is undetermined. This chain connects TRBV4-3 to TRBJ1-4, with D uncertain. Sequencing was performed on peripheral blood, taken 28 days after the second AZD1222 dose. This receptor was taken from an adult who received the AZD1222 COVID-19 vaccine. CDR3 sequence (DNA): TGCGCCAGCAGCCAAGTGAACGGTGAAAAACTGTTTTTT. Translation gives CASSQVNGEKLFF.